This TCR delta chain was recorded in a study of gamma-delta chains in newborns, infants, children. Study overall: Innate gammadelta T cells reportedly expand polyclonally right after birth, driven by microbial exposure, per the title.

TCRdb fed the reads to CATT. The sample records roughly 4,000 delta-chain clones, about 39% being singletons. This clone was observed a few times. The TCR comes from a child who received the measles vaccine. Sequencing was carried out using blood.

The CDR3 region is CALGPPIIIVPHRVLGETNTAQLFF. DNA of the CDR3: TGTGCTCTTGGGCCCCCCATCATTATCGTTCCCCATCGTGTACTGGGGGAAACAAATACAGCACAACTCTTCTTT. The chain uses TRDV1 and TRDJ2; 9 bases align to TRDD3. V trimming: 5 bases; J trimming: 5 bases; junction bases outside the gene matches: 36. The V gene's germline CDR1 is TSWWSYY and CDR2 QGS. This CDR3 has 25 amino acids.